The 18 T cell receptor beta chains below all came from one sample that was sequenced in a study of T cells expressing NK-cell markers. TCRdb reprocessed the 5' RACE reads, with one entry per CDR3 protein and no DNA. This table lists approximately 150,000 distinct CDR3 sequences. The source material was blood T cells: a sorted CD56 or NKG2C T cell subset, CD4+ or CD8+ T cells, or bulk PBMC T cells (not recorded which). These receptors came from a woman aged 18-70 years in good health.

The chain joins TRBV27 to TRBJ1-6; without DNA, the TCRdb call of TRBD1 cannot be checked. This CDR3 has 14 amino acids. Germline CDR1 reads MNHEY; CDR2 reads SMNVEV (reference sequence). The CDR3 sequence: CASSTGIRGSPLHF.

The rearrangement joins TRBV5-6 to TRBJ2-1; with no DNA, the TCRdb D assignment of TRBD1 cannot be verified. The germline CDR1 and CDR2 sequences are SGHDT and YYEEEE. The CDR3 runs 15 residues. CDR3 protein: CASRQNGGTYNEQFF. The whole variable domain, remainder taken from reference TRBV5-6 and TRBJ2-1, is DAGVTQSPTHLIKTRGQQVTLRCSPKSGHDTVSWYQQALGQGPQFIFQYYEEEERQRGNFPDRFSGHQFPNYSSELNVNALLLGDSALYLCASRQNGGTYNEQFFGPGTRLTVL.

The V call is TRBV20-1, the J call TRBJ2-5; no DNA is available, so the TRBD1 call from TCRdb remains unchecked. Looked up from germline, CDR1 is DFQATT and CDR2 is SNEGSKA (reference sequence). The CDR3 spans 15 residues. CDR3 loop: CSTRKPGTMRETQYF.

The V gene is TRBV5-1, the J gene TRBJ2-3; the TCRdb call, TRBD1, lacks DNA for checking. Germline-derived CDR1 and CDR2 are SGHRS and YFSETQ. This CDR3 is built from 15 residues. CDR3 sequence reads: CASSIGQGRADTQYF.

This chain uses TRBV20-1 with TRBJ1-2; with no DNA, the TCRdb D assignment of TRBD1 cannot be verified. Germline V gives CDR1 DFQATT, CDR2 SNEGSKA (reference sequence). The CDR3 has 13 residues. The CDR3 is CSARDPPHKGYTF.

The CDR3 loop reads CASSLRQTPEAFF. The V call is TRBV7-8, the J call TRBJ1-1; without DNA, the TCRdb call of TRBD1 cannot be checked. This CDR3 is 13 amino acids long. Germline-derived CDR1 and CDR2 are SGHVS and FQNEAQ.

The chain is built from TRBV5-1 and TRBJ2-5; TCRdb's D call, TRBD2, is unchecked because there is no DNA. Germline V gene lookup returns CDR1 SGHRS and CDR2 YFSETQ. This CDR3 region has 16 residues. CDR3 amino acids: CASSSDREQGQETQYF.

The chain uses TRBV5-1 and TRBJ2-1; as DNA is missing, the TRBD1 call by TCRdb cannot be tested. This CDR3 spans 11 amino acids. Germline CDR1 reads SGHRS; CDR2 reads YFSETQ. This CDR3 reads CASSAPGWPFF.

The V and J genes are TRBV27 and TRBJ2-5; TCRdb selects TRBD1, and the lack of DNA leaves this call unchecked. Germline CDR1 MNHEY, CDR2 SMNVEV (reference sequence). There are 15 residues in the CDR3. CDR3 residues: CASSLYGERGETQYF.

V gene TRBV3-1 combines with J gene TRBJ2-7; TCRdb's D gene call, TRBD2, goes unchecked for lack of DNA. Germline V gene data show CDR1 as LGHDT and CDR2 as YNNKEL (reference sequence). The CDR3 totals 15 residues. The CDR3 spells CASSQDQRGVYEQYF.

The chain couples TRBV27 to TRBJ2-7; lacking DNA, the TRBD1 call made by TCRdb goes unchecked. Germline CDR1 MNHEY, CDR2 SMNVEV (reference sequence). CDR3 length equals 15 residues. CDR3 sequence reads: CASSTTGSLFFKQYF.

The chain recombines TRBV11-2 with TRBJ2-2. This CDR3 spans 15 amino acids. From germline, CDR1 is SGHAT and CDR2 FQNNGV. CDR3 amino acids: CASSLAELVTGELFF.

The chain links TRBV18 to TRBJ1-1. The germline V gene encodes CDR1 KGHSH and CDR2 LQKENI. This CDR3 is 13 amino acids long. The CDR3 sequence is CATHTSLNTEAFF.

J is TRBJ2-1 and V is TRBV18; TCRdb gives TRBD2 as the D gene, but with no DNA this cannot be confirmed. The germline CDR1 and CDR2 sequences are KGHSH and LQKENI. The CDR3 loop spans 18 amino acids. The CDR3 sequence is CASSPGLAGGWSYNEQFF.

The V gene is TRBV5-1, the J gene TRBJ2-5. The CDR3 covers 14 residues. Germline CDR1 is SGHRS and CDR2 is YFSETQ. The CDR3 here is CASSQIQGVETQYF. Full variable domain (missing parts from reference TRBV5-1 and TRBJ2-5): KAGVTQTPRYLIKTRGQQVTLSCSPISGHRSVSWYQQTPGQGLQFLFEYFSETQRNKGNFPGRFSGRQFSNSRSEMNVSTLELGDSALYLCASSQIQGVETQYFGPGTRLLVL.

The CDR3 region is CASSQEGRGGYEQYF. This chain connects TRBV4-1 to TRBJ2-7; the D call from TCRdb, TRBD2, cannot be confirmed without DNA. Germline V lookup: CDR1 MGHRA, CDR2 YSYEKL. This CDR3 is built from 15 residues.

The chain joins TRBV5-1 to TRBJ2-1; TCRdb lists TRBD2, though no DNA is available to test this call. The CDR3 runs 18 residues. Germline V CDR1 and CDR2: SGHRS, YFSETQ. CDR3 residues: CASSLRGGSGKTYNEQFF.

J is TRBJ2-3 and V is TRBV6-5; TCRdb reports TRBD1, a call that lacks DNA to check it against. The CDR3 totals 11 residues. CDR1 is MNHEY and CDR2 is SVGAGI in the germline V gene. CDR3 amino acids: CASNQGNTQYF.